This T cell receptor (beta chain) comes out of a study of T cell responses to AZD1222 COVID-19 vaccine (dated by TCRdb to about 2021). Notes on the research overall: TCR sequencing was performed for 230 to 250 trial participants, of whom about 200 were given two doses of AZD1222 and approximately 25 were given two doses of MenACWY control vaccine. Trial participants were enrolled by age into 18-55, 56-69 and 70-plus year subgroups, with about 150, 28 and 57 TCR-sequenced participants respectively. General study outcomes and caveats: Reportedly, close to half of the unique spike-specific TCRs recognized epitopes lying outside the regions that are mutated in the B.1.351 and B.1.1.7 variants. Spike-specific TCR breadth and depth rose significantly after two AZD1222 doses compared with day 0 and with MenACWY recipients. In the small 56-69-year group, the increase in depth fell short of significance, most likely because of low power. Vaccine-associated CD4 TCRs spanned the whole spike protein, with dominant responses in regions 160-218 and 743-854. Most participants were white British and females outnumbered males, and the authors suggested that clonal diversity may have been underestimated. Only five to seven AZD1222 recipients were SARS-CoV-2 seropositive at baseline, limiting conclusions about previously exposed vaccinees. No day 14 peak-response samples were available, so repertoires were characterized only after the peak T cell response.

The CDR3 regions of human TCRbeta chains were subjected to immunosequencing. Regarding the original processing steps: Repertoire TCRs were checked for matches against a reference library of SARS-CoV-2-specific TCRs that had been generated using the MIRA antigen-specificity platform. Breadth was defined as the fraction of unique TCRs that were SARS-CoV-2-associated, and depth was defined as the fraction of total T cells that were SARS-CoV-2-associated. Each spike-specific TCR was assigned to its reactive spike region and to a CD4 or CD8 class using the MIRA data. Log10-transformed breadth and depth values were compared by one-way ANOVA with Sidak's multiple comparisons tests. Sourced from immuneACCESS, this table was stored by TCRdb with only in-frame sequences that have V and J called. A share of the clones is absent; for the studies checked, an unresolved V gene accounts for under half, and the remainder has no known explanation. V and J calls and clone size are copied from that table; D and trimming were computed from the DNA. The sample yields 55,000 to 80,000 clones; around 89% were counted once. Of the sample, around 30% falls within the top ten clones.

In this sample, this clone turned up a few times. Its antigen target is currently unknown. Per-base qualities were not stored, and no clone one base away is much larger. This sample's time point label indicates: about 28 days (+/-7) after the second vaccine dose. AZD1222 recipients given second doses at about 4 weeks or at about 12 weeks were pooled, since spike-specific TCR depth and breadth were not found to differ between the two schedules. Samples from vaccinated people were obtained from the UK trials COV001 and COV002, which included a single-blind randomized controlled phase 2/3 trial of AZD1222 (ChAdOx1 nCoV-19) in healthy adults. For TCRbeta chain sequencing, PBMC samples from trial participants were taken at day 0 and at day 28 after the second dose. Reading the germline V gene (reference sequence) gives CDR1 SSHAT and CDR2 FNYEAQ. The CDR3 contains 12 residues, cysteine and phenylalanine counted. Left in the record is the CDR3 DNA by itself, 36 bases read in frame from the first base. The V end loses 5 bases and the J end loses 4 bases, and a stretch of 8 bases separates them.

The rearrangement joined TRBV7-7 to TRBJ1-1, with no reliable assignment of the D segment. This sequence originates from an adult who received the AZD1222 COVID-19 vaccine. Sequenced here: peripheral blood, sampled 28 days after the second AZD1222 dose. For the CDR3, the sequence is CASSPLGTEAFF. The DNA is as follows: TGTGCCAGCAGCCCCCTTGGCACTGAAGCTTTCTTT.